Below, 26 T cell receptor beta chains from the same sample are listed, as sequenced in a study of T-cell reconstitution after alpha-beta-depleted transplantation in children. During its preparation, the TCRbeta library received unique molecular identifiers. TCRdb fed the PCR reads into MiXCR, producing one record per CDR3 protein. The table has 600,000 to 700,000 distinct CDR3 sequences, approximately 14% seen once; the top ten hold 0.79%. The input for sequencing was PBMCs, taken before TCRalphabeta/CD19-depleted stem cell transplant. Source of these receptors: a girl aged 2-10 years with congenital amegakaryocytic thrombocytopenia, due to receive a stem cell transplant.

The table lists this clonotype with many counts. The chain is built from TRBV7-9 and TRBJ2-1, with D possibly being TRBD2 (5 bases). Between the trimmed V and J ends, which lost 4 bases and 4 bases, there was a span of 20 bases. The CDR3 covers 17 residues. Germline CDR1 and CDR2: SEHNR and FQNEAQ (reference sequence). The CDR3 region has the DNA TGTGCCAGCAGCTCAGGCCGACTATTGTTGCATTACAATGAGCAGTTCTTC. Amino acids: CASSSGRLLLHYNEQFF.

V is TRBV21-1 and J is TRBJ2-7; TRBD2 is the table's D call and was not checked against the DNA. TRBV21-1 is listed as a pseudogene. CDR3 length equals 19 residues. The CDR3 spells CASSPQVPLTSGDSYEQYF. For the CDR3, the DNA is TGTGCCAGCAGCCCCCAGGTCCCTTTGACTAGCGGGGACTCCTACGAGCAGTACTTC.

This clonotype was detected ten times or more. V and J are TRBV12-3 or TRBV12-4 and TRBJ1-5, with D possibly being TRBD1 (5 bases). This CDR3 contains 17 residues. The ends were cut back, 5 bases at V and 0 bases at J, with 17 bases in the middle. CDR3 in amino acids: CASSPLGGRYSNQPQHF. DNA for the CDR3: TGTGCCAGCAGTCCTCTGGGGGGGAGGTATAGCAATCAGCCCCAGCATTTT.

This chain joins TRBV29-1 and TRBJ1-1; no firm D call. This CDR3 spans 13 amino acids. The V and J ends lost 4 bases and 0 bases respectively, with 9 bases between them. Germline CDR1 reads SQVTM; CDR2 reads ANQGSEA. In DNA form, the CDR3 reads TGCAGCGTTGGATGGGATATGAACACTGAAGCTTTCTTT. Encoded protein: CSVGWDMNTEAFF.

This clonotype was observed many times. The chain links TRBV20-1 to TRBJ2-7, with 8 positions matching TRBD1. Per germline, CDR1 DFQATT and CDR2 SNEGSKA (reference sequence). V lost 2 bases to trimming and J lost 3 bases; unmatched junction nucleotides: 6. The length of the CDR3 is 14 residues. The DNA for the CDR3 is TGCAGTGCTAGAACCAGACAGGGGAACTACGAGCAGTACTTC. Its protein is CSARTRQGNYEQYF.

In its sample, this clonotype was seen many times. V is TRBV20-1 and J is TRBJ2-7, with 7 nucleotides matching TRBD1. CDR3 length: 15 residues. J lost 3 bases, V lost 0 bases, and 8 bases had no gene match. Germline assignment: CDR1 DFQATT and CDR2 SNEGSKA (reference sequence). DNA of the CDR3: TGCAGTGCTAGAGATCACTCTGGACAGGTCTACGAGCAGTACTTC. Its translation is CSARDHSGQVYEQYF.

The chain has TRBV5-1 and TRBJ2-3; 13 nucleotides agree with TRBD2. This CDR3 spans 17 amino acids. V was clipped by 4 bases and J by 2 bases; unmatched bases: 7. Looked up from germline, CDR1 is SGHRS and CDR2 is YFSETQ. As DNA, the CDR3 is TGCGCCAGCAGCGCGACGGGACTAGCGGGGCCCACAGATACGCAGTATTTT. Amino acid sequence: CASSATGLAGPTDTQYF.

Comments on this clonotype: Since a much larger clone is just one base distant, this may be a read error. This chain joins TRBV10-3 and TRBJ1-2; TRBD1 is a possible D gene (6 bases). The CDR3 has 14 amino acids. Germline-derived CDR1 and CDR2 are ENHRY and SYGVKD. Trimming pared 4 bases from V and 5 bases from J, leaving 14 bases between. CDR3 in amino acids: CAISVGTWAYGYTF. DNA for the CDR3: TGTGCCATCAGTGTCGGGACATGGGCGTATGGCTACACCTTC.

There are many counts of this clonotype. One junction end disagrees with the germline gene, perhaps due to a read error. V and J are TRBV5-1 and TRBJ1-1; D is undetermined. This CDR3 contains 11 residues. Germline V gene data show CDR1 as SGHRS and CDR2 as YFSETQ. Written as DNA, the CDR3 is TGTGCCAGCAGCCTCGGACCCGAAGCTTTCTTT. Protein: CASSLGPEAFF.

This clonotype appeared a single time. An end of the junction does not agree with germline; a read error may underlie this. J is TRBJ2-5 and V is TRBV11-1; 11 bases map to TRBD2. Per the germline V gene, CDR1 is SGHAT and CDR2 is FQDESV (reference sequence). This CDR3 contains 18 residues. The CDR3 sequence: CASSSQLAGGKNQETRYF. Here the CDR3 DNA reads TGTGCCAGCAGCTCCCAATTAGCGGGAGGGAAGAATCAAGAGACCCGGTACTTC.

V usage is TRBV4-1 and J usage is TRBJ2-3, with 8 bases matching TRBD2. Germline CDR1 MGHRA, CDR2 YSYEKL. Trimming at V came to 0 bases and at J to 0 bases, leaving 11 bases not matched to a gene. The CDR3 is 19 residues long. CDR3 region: CASSQEGMASGPSTDTQYF. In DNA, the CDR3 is TGCGCCAGCAGCCAAGAGGGTATGGCTAGCGGGCCTAGCACAGATACGCAGTATTTT.

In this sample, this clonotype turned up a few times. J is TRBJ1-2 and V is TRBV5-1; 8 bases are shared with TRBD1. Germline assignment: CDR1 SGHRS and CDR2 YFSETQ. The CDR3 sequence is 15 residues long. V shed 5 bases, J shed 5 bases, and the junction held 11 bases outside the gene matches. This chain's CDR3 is CASSFLETGAYGYTF. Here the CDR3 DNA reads TGCGCCAGCAGTTTTTTAGAGACAGGGGCATATGGCTACACCTTC. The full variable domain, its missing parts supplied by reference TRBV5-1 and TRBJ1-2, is KAGVTQTPRYLIKTRGQQVTLSCSPISGHRSVSWYQQTPGQGLQFLFEYFSETQRNKGNFPGRFSGRQFSNSRSEMNVSTLELGDSALYLCASSFLETGAYGYTFGSGTRLTVV.

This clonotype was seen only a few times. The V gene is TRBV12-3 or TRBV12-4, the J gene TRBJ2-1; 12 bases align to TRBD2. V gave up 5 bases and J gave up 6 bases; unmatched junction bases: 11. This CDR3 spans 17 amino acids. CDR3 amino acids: CASSPRTSGMASNEQFF. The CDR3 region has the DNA TGTGCCAGCAGTCCCAGGACTAGCGGGATGGCCTCCAATGAGCAGTTCTTC.

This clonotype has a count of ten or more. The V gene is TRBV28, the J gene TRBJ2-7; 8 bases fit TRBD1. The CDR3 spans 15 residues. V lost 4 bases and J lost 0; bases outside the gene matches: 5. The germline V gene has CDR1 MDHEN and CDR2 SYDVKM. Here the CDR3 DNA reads TGTGCCAGCAGTTCGCAGGGGGCCGACTCCTACGAGCAGTACTTC. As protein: CASSSQGADSYEQYF.

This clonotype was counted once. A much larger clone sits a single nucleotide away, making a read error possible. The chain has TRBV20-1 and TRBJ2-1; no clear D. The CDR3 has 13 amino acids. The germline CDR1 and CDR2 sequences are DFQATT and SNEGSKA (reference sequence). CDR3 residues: CSAVFSSYNEQLF. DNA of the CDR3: TGCAGTGCTGTCTTTAGCTCCTACAATGAGCAGCTCTTC.

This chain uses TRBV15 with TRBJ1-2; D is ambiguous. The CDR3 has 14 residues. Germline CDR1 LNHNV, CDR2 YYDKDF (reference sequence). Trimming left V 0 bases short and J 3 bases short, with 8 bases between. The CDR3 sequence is CATSRDTSDYGYTF. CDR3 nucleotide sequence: TGTGCCACCAGCAGAGACACCTCGGACTATGGCTACACCTTC.

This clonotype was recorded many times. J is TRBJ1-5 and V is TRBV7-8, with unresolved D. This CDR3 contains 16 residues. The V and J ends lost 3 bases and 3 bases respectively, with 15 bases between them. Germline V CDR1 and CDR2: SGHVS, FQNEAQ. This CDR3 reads CASSFLPTAINQPQHF. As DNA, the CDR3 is TGTGCCAGCAGCTTTCTCCCCACAGCCATCAATCAGCCCCAGCATTTT. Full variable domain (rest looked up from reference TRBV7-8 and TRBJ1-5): GAGVSQSPRYKVAKRGQDVALRCDPISGHVSLFWYQQALGQGPEFLTYFQNEAQLDKSGLPSDRFFAERPEGSVSTLKIQRTQQEDSAVYLCASSFLPTAINQPQHFGDGTRLSIL.

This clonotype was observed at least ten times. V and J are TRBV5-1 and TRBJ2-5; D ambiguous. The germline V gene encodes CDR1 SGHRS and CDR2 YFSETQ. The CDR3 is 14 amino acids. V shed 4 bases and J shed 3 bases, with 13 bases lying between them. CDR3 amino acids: CASSPGRVEETQYF. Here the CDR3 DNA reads TGCGCCAGCAGCCCAGGACGGGTGGAAGAGACCCAGTACTTC.

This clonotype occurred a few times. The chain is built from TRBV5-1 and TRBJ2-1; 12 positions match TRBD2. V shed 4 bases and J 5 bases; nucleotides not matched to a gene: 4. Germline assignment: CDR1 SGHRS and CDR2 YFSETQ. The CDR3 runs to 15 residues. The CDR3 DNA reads TGCGCCAGCAGCACTCTAGCGGGAGGGAACAATGAGCAGTTCTTC. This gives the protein CASSTLAGGNNEQFF.

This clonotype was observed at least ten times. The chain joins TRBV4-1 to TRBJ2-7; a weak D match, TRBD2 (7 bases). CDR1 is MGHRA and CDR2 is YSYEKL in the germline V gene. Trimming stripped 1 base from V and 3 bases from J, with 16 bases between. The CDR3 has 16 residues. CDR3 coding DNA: TGCGCCAGCAGCCAAGCCGGACAGCGGGATTACTACGAGCAGTACTTC. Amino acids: CASSQAGQRDYYEQYF.

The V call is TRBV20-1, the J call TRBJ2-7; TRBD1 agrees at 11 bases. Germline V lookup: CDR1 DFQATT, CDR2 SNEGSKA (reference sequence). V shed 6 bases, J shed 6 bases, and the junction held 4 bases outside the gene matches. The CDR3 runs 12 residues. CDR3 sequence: CSARTGGGEQYF. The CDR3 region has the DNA TGCAGTGCGAGGACAGGGGGCGGCGAGCAGTACTTC.

CDR3 loop: CASSKAGASGSSADTQYF. The CDR3 DNA reads as TGTGCCAGCAGCAAAGCCGGGGCTAGCGGGAGTAGCGCAGATACGCAGTATTTT. The gene calls are TRBV21-1 and TRBJ2-3; the table's TRBD2 call for D was not verified on the DNA. TRBV21-1 is termed a pseudogene. The CDR3 totals 18 residues.

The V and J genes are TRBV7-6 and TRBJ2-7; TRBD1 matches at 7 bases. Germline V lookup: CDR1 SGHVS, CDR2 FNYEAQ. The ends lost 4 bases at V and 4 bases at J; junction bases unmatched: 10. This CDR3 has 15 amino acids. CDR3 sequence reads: CASSSTGTETYEQYF. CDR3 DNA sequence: TGTGCCAGCAGCTCTACCGGGACAGAGACGTACGAGCAGTACTTC.

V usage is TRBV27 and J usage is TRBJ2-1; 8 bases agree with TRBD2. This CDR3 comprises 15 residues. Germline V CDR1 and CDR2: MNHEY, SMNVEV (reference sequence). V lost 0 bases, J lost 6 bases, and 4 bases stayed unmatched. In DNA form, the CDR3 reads TGTGCCAGCAGTTTATCGGCTAGCGGGTTCAATGAGCAGTTCTTC. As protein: CASSLSASGFNEQFF.

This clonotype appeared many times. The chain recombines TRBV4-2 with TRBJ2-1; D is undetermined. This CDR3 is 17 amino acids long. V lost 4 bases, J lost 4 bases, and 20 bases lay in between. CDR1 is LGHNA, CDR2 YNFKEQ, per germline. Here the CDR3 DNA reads TGTGCCAGCAGCCCCACCAATTTTGGGCAGCCTTACAATGAGCAGTTCTTC. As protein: CASSPTNFGQPYNEQFF.

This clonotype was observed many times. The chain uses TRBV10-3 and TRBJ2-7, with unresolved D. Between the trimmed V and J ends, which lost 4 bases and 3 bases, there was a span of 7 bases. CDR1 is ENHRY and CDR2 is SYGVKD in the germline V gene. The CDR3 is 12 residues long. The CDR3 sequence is CAISVDGYEQYF. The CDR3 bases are TGTGCCATCAGTGTGGACGGCTACGAGCAGTACTTC.